The 8 T cell receptor beta chains listed next were all sequenced from one sample in a study of CD8 T cells in ankylosing spondylitis. TCRdb re-called the 5' RACE reads through MiXCR, storing one row per CDR3 protein. Counted here are some 300,000 distinct CDR3 sequences, 20% to 25% occurring once; the ten biggest clones make up around 3.2%. What was sequenced was blood, either unsorted or a sorted T cell fraction (not recorded which). The receptor source for this set is a female donor with ankylosing spondylitis or in good health (not recorded which).

The V and J genes are TRBV10-3 and TRBJ2-3, with D unclear. Trimming pared 3 bases from V and 2 bases from J, leaving 12 bases between. The CDR3 runs to 15 residues. In germline, CDR1 is ENHRY, CDR2 SYGVKD. Here the CDR3 reads CAISEPSRFTDTQYF. The CDR3 DNA follows: TGTGCCATCAGTGAACCTTCGCGTTTCACAGATACGCAGTATTTT.

This chain connects TRBV7-2 to TRBJ2-5; 7 positions agree with TRBD1. Germline lookup yields CDR1 SGHTA and CDR2 FQGNSA. This CDR3 has 15 amino acids. J lost 4 bases, V lost 5 bases, and 10 bases had no gene match. CDR3 residues: CASSPSLQGRETQYF. CDR3 DNA sequence: TGTGCCAGCAGCCCGTCTCTACAGGGGAGAGAGACCCAGTACTTC.

CDR3 region: CSATGGEATNEKLFF. The CDR3 DNA is TGCAGTGCTACTGGAGGGGAAGCGACTAATGAAAAACTGTTTTTT. The genes are TRBV20-1 and TRBJ1-4, with D perhaps matching TRBD1 (5 bases). This CDR3 has 15 amino acids. The ends were cut back, 4 bases at V and 2 bases at J, with 14 bases in the middle. CDR1 DFQATT and CDR2 SNEGSKA come from the germline V gene (reference sequence).

This clonotype was detected ten times or more. The chain combines TRBV24-1 with TRBJ2-1, with 8 bases identical to TRBD2. The germline CDR1 and CDR2 sequences are KGHDR and SFDVKD. This CDR3 has 15 residues. J gave up 7 bases and V 3 bases, and 7 bases lay outside the gene matches. The CDR3 DNA reads TGTGCCACCAGTGATAAGGGCGGGAGGTGGAATGAGCAGTTCTTC. This sequence encodes CATSDKGGRWNEQFF.

This clonotype was recorded many times. The V gene is TRBV5-1, the J gene TRBJ1-1, with D perhaps TRBD1 (5 bases). Looked up from germline, CDR1 is SGHRS and CDR2 is YFSETQ. V was pared by 7 bases and J by 5 bases, with 15 bases between. CDR3 length: 13 amino acids. CDR3 DNA: TGCGCCAGCTTAGGGGCGGGACGGACTGAAGCTTTCTTT. It encodes CASLGAGRTEAFF.

This clonotype was found a few times. The chain recombines TRBV20-1 with TRBJ2-7; 7 nucleotides line up with TRBD2. Germline-derived CDR1 and CDR2 are DFQATT and SNEGSKA (reference sequence). With V trimmed by 4 bases and J by 0 bases, 9 bases remained unmatched. The CDR3 totals 15 residues. The CDR3 loop is CSATSPSGSSYEQYF. CDR3 coding DNA: TGCAGTGCTACATCACCTAGCGGAAGCTCCTACGAGCAGTACTTC.

CDR3 bases: TGCAGTGCTAGAGTCCCAGGGGGGGTGGCCGGGGAGCTGTTTTTT. Amino acids: CSARVPGGVAGELFF. The chain is built from TRBV20-1 and TRBJ2-2, with D perhaps matching TRBD1 or TRBD2 (7 bases each). Germline V gene lookup returns CDR1 DFQATT and CDR2 SNEGSKA (reference sequence). There are 15 residues in the CDR3. V was shortened by 1 base and J by 6 bases, with 15 bases between the two germline ends.

This clonotype was seen ten or more times. The chain couples TRBV12-3 or TRBV12-4 to TRBJ1-5; 12 bases line up with TRBD1. The ends lost 2 bases at V and 3 bases at J; junction bases unmatched: 5. This CDR3 region has 17 residues. The CDR3 sequence: CASSLPGQGALNQPQHF. In nucleotides, the CDR3 is TGTGCCAGCAGTTTACCGGGACAGGGGGCTCTCAATCAGCCCCAGCATTTT.